Presented here are 12 T cell receptor beta chains from one specimen sequenced in a study of T cells in Graves' hyperthyroidism and ophthalmopathy. It was RNA transcripts that yielded the amplified TCR beta CDR3 regions. The TCR CDR3 was amplified in a first-round RT-PCR using the HTBI primer set. TCRdb itself ran the multiplex PCR reads through MiXCR, one entry per CDR3 protein. The sample shows about 350,000 distinct CDR3 sequences, 18% of them seen only once. The sample taken for sequencing was blood. Receptors were obtained from a woman in her thirties or forties with Graves' ophthalmopathy.

Many counts were recorded for this clonotype. The V gene is TRBV11-2, the J gene TRBJ2-2; 9 bases fit TRBD2. The ends lost 3 bases at V and 4 bases at J; junction bases unmatched: 6. CDR1 is SGHAT, CDR2 FQNNGV, per germline. The CDR3 covers 16 residues. The CDR3 nucleotides read TGTGCCAGCAGCTTGACTCTAGCGGGGATCACCGGGGAGCTGTTTTTT. Translated, it gives CASSLTLAGITGELFF.

This clonotype was picked up many times. V is TRBV6-5 and J is TRBJ2-4; D unresolved. The germline V gene has CDR1 MNHEY and CDR2 SVGAGI. The V end was cut by 0 bases, the J end by 5 bases, with 11 bases between. The CDR3 is 15 residues long. The CDR3 loop is CASSYSTAAENIQYF. For the CDR3, the DNA is TGTGCCAGCAGTTACTCGACGGCAGCAGAAAACATTCAGTACTTC.

This clonotype was recorded at least ten times. One end of the junction does not line up with germline, which may come from a read error. The chain couples TRBV7-2 to TRBJ1-1; 7 nucleotides agree with TRBD1. The CDR3 is 12 amino acids. The germline CDR1 and CDR2 sequences are SGHTA and FQGNSA. The CDR3 here is CASSPGGQLVLF. The CDR3, as DNA: TGTGCCAGCAGCCCAGGGGGGCAGTTGGTGCTCTTT.

This clonotype was picked up many times. The gene calls are TRBV28 and TRBJ1-1; 9 bases are shared with TRBD1. The germline CDR1 and CDR2 sequences are MDHEN and SYDVKM. V trimming: 7 bases; J trimming: 10 bases; junction bases outside the gene matches: 13. CDR3 length: 14 residues. Here the CDR3 DNA reads TGTGCCAGCACAGGAAATATACAGGGGGCTATAGCTTTCTTT. It is translated as CASTGNIQGAIAFF. Full variable domain (outside the CDR3, taken from reference TRBV28 and TRBJ1-1): DVKVTQSSRYLVKRTGEKVFLECVQDMDHENMFWYRQDPGLGLRLIYFSYDVKMKEKGDIPEGYSVSREKKERFSLILESASTNQTSMYLCASTGNIQGAIAFFGQGTRLTVV.

This clonotype was observed many times. V gene TRBV4-1 combines with J gene TRBJ1-2; D unresolved. The CDR3 consists of 16 residues. V lost 4 bases and J 8 bases, leaving 23 bases between the germline ends. Germline CDR1 MGHRA, CDR2 YSYEKL. The CDR3 DNA follows: TGCGCCAGCAGCCCCCGGGGAAGGGAGATTGGTAGCGGCTACACCTTC. Residues: CASSPRGREIGSGYTF.

There are many counts of this clonotype. The chain uses TRBV28 and TRBJ1-2; 8 nucleotides agree with TRBD1. Per the germline V gene, CDR1 is MDHEN and CDR2 is SYDVKM. The CDR3 totals 16 residues. V lost 6 bases to trimming and J lost 5 bases; unmatched junction nucleotides: 14. The CDR3 nucleotides are TGTGCCAGCAGCTCACTACTAAGGACAGGGCCTTATGGCTACACCTTC. Translation gives CASSSLLRTGPYGYTF.

This clonotype has ten or more counts. This chain links TRBV6-5 with TRBJ1-5; 9 bases map to TRBD1. Germline CDR1 and CDR2: MNHEY and SVGAGI. Losses at the gene ends were 6 bases for V and 8 bases for J; bases not matched to a gene: 8. This CDR3 is built from 14 residues. The CDR3 DNA reads TGTGCCAGCAGCAGGACAGGGGTTGGAGAGCCCCAGCATTTT. Protein: CASSRTGVGEPQHF.

This clonotype was seen repeatedly, ten times or more. The V call is TRBV18, the J call TRBJ2-5, with a possible D match to TRBD1 (6 bases). CDR1 and CDR2 from the germline V gene are KGHSH and LQKENI. The germline V and J ends were trimmed by 2 bases and 0 bases, with 10 bases remaining between them. There are 15 residues in the CDR3. The CDR3 nucleotides read TGTGCCAGCTCACCAAACAGGGTCAACCAAGAGACCCAGTACTTC. It specifies CASSPNRVNQETQYF. The variable domain in full, with the rest retrieved from reference TRBV18 and TRBJ2-5, is NAGVMQNPRHLVRRRGQEARLRCSPMKGHSHVYWYRQLPEEGLKFMVYLQKENIIDESGMPKERFSAEFPKEGPSILRIQQVVRGDSAAYFCASSPNRVNQETQYFGPGTRLLVL.

In its sample, this clonotype was seen many times. The chain couples TRBV20-1 to TRBJ2-5; D tentatively reads TRBD1 or TRBD2 (5 bases each). V was shortened by 6 bases and J by 8 bases, with 13 bases between the two germline ends. The CDR3 has 11 amino acids. The germline V gene has CDR1 DFQATT and CDR2 SNEGSKA (reference sequence). CDR3 loop: CSAPMGRTQYF. In DNA, the CDR3 is TGCAGTGCCCCAATGGGACGTACCCAGTACTTC.

This clonotype was detected ten times or more. The rearrangement links TRBV28 to TRBJ2-7; no clear D. The V end was cut by 7 bases, the J end by 7 bases, with 17 bases between. Per the germline V gene, CDR1 is MDHEN and CDR2 is SYDVKM. This CDR3 has 13 residues. This chain's CDR3 is CASTGLRRQEQYF. CDR3 DNA sequence: TGTGCCAGCACGGGTCTACGGCGGCAAGAGCAGTACTTC.

This clonotype was observed many times. The chain carries TRBV12-5 and TRBJ2-3; D is uncertain. Germline CDR1 is LGHNT and CDR2 is FRNRAP. The CDR3 extends over 15 amino acids. V shed 6 bases and J shed 5 bases, with 18 bases lying between them. The CDR3: CASGEAPENIDTQYF. As DNA, the CDR3 is TGTGCTAGTGGAGAAGCACCGGAGAACATAGATACGCAGTATTTT.

This clonotype was found many times. The chain combines TRBV19 with TRBJ2-3; TRBD2 agrees at 10 bases. V shed 10 bases and J 6 bases; nucleotides not matched to a gene: 13. This CDR3 region has 15 residues. The germline CDR1 and CDR2 sequences are LNHDA and SQIVND (reference sequence). CDR3 loop: CATNPWASGSDTQYF. The CDR3 region has the DNA TGTGCCACGAACCCTTGGGCTAGCGGGAGTGATACGCAGTATTTT.